This TCR beta chain was captured by sequencing in a study of graft-versus-host responses after intestinal transplantation. About the study: Anti-thymocyte globulin served as induction for all recipients, who then took tacrolimus and steroids for two to three years. Points from the study as a whole: An association linked early post-transplant HvG declines with peak circulating GvH clone levels.

The CDR3 has 12 amino acids. Germline V gene sequence: CDR1 SEHNR, CDR2 FQNEAQ (reference sequence). V lost 2 bases, J lost 8 bases, and 7 bases lay in between. Produced via immunoSEQ multiplex PCR; TCRdb's table is partial and in-frame only. The sample yields over 15,000 clones, about 33% seen once. Responders (roughly 200,000, CFSE-labeled) were co-plated with roughly 200,000 irradiated, violet-dye-labeled stimulators. This clone was observed a few times. The TCR originated in a human patient who received an intestinal transplant. The sample consisted of alloreactive CD4+ T cells from a mixed lymphocyte reaction culture, taken before intestinal transplant. The subset was: CFSE-low proliferating T cells sorted from approximately 6-day pre-transplant mixed lymphocyte reaction (GvH or HvG direction). This chain uses TRBV7-9 with TRBJ2-1; a possible D gene is TRBD2 (5 bases). The CDR3 DNA follows: TGTGCCAGCAGCTTAAGGCGGGATGAGCAGTTCTTC. Its translation is CASSLRRDEQFF. The whole variable domain, filled in from reference TRBV7-9 and TRBJ2-1, reads DTGVSQNPRHKITKRGQNVTFRCDPISEHNRLYWYRQTLGQGPEFLTYFQNEAQLEKSRLLSDRFSAERPKGSFSTLEIQRTEQGDSAMYLCASSLRRDEQFFGPGTRLTVL.